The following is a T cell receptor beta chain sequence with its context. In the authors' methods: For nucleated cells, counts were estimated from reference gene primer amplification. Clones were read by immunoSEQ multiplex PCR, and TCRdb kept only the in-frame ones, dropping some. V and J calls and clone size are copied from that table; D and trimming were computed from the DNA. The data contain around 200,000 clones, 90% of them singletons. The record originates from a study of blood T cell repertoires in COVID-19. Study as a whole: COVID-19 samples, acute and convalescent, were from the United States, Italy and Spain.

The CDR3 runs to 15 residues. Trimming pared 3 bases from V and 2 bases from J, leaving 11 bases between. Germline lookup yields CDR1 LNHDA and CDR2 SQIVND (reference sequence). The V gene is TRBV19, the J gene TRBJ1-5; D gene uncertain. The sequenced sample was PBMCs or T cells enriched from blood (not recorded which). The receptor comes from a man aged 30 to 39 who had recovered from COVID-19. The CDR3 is CASSIGSDGNQPQHF. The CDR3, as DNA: TGTGCCAGTAGTATCGGCAGCGACGGCAATCAGCCCCAGCATTTT.